The text below deals with one T cell receptor beta chain. The method was immunoSEQ multiplex PCR; TCRdb's version includes in-frame clones alone and lacks a portion of them. This table holds over 90,000 clones, 65% to 90% found once. The CDR3 runs 13 residues. V was cut by 11 bases and J by 1 base, with 14 bases left in between. CDR1 SGHAT and CDR2 FQNNGV come from the germline V gene. These data originate in a study of OX40 agonist ivuxolimab in advanced cancers. The sample in question was CD4+ or CD8+ T cells sorted from blood, obtained in a trial of the OX40 agonist ivuxolimab. This clonotype originated in an adult with an advanced solid tumor such as melanoma, head and neck, liver or kidney cancer. The V call is TRBV11-2, the J call TRBJ2-5, with D possibly being TRBD1 (5 bases). The CDR3 coding sequence is TGTGCCGCAGGGATGGGGCCCCAAGAGACCCAGTACTTC. It translates to CAAGMGPQETQYF. The full variable domain, its missing parts supplied by reference TRBV11-2 and TRBJ2-5, is EAGVAQSPRYKIIEKRQSVAFWCNPISGHATLYWYQQILGQGPKLLIQFQNNGVVDDSQLPKDRFSAERLKGVDSTLKIQPAKLEDSAVYLCAAGMGPQETQYFGPGTRLLVL.